What follows describes a single TCR beta chain. What it binds is unknown. The cohort excluded patients with autoimmune disease history or systemic immunosuppression. This specimen belongs to a study of OX40 agonist ivuxolimab in advanced cancers. Across the study: Dose-escalation subjects each had hepatocellular carcinoma, melanoma, renal cell or head and neck cancer.

Study findings and constraints: Antigens targeted by the expanded peripheral T cells were not determined. Researchers report that CD8+ T cells had, on average, more expanded clones than CD4+.

Per the germline V gene, CDR1 is LNHDA and CDR2 is SQIVND (reference sequence). Between the trimmed V and J ends, which lost 9 bases and 0 bases, there was a span of 11 bases. This CDR3 is built from 14 residues. Generated by immunoSEQ multiplex PCR, the TCRdb table keeps only in-frame clones and is missing some. The table has some 24,000 clones, roughly 75% seen once. This TCR came from an adult with an advanced solid tumor such as melanoma, head and neck, liver or kidney cancer. The J gene is TRBJ1-4, the V gene TRBV19, with D maybe TRBD1 (5 bases). The sample consisted of CD4+ or CD8+ T cells sorted from blood, taken in a trial of the OX40 agonist ivuxolimab. The CDR3 is CASRDRSTNEKLFF. Written as DNA, the CDR3 is TGTGCCAGCAGGGACCGGTCAACTAATGAAAAACTGTTTTTT.